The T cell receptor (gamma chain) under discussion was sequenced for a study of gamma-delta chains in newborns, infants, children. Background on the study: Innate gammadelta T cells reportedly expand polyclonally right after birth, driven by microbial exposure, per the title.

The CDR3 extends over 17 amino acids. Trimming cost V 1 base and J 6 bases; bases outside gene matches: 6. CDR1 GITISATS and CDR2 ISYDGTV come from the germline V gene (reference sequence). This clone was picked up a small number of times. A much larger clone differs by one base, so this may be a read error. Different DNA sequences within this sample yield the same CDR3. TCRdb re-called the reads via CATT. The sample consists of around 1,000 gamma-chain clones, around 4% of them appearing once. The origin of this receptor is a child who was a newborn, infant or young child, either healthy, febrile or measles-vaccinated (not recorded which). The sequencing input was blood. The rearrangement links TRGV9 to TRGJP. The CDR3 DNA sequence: TGTGCCTTGTGGGAGGTCATCCCAGAGTTGGGCAAAAAAATCAAGGTATTT. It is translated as CALWEVIPELGKKIKVF.